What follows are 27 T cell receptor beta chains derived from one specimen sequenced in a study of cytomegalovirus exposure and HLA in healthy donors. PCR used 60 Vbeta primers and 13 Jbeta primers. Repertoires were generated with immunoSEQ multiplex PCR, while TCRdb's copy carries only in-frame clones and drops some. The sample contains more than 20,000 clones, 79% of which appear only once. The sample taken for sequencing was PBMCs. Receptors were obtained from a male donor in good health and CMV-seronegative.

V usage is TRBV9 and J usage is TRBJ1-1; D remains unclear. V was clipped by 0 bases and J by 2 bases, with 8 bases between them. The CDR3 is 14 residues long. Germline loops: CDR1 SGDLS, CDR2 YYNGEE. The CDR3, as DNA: TGTGCCAGCAGCGTAGCGGGTATTAACACTGAAGCTTTCTTT. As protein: CASSVAGINTEAFF.

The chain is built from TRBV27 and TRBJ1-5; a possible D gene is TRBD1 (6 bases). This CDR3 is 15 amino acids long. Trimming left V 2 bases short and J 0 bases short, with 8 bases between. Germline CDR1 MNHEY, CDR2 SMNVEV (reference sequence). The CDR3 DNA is TGTGCCAGCAGTTTAGCAGGGGATAGCAATCAGCCCCAGCATTTT. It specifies CASSLAGDSNQPQHF.

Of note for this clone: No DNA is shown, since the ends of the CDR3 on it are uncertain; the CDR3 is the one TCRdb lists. The CDR3 is CASSSSFTDTQYF. V usage is TRBV28 and J usage is TRBJ2-3; the listed D gene, TRBD2, was not tested against the DNA. Germline V gives CDR1 MDHEN, CDR2 SYDVKM. Inclusive of both ends, the CDR3 amounts to 13 amino acids.

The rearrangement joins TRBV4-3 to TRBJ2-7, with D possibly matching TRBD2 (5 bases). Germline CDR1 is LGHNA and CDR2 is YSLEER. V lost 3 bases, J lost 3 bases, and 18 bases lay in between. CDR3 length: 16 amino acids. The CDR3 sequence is CASSQDFSMAHYEQYF. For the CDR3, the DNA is TGCGCCAGCAGCCAGGACTTTAGTATGGCCCACTACGAGCAGTACTTC.

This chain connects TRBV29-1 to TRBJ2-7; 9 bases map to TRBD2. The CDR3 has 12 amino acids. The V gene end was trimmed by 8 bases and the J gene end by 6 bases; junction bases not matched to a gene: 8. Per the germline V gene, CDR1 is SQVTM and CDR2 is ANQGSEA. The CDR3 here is CSIRTSEAEQYF. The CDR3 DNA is TGCAGCATTCGGACTAGCGAGGCCGAGCAGTACTTC.

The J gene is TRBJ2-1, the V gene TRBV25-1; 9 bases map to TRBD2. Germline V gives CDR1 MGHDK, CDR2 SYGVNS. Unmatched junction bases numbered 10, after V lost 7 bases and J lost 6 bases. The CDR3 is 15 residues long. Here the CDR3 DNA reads TGTGCCAGCAATGGAGGGTTAGCGGGGGTCAATGAGCAGTTCTTC. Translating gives CASNGGLAGVNEQFF.

The CDR3 sequence: CASSYGGKFYEKLFF. The CDR3 bases are TGTGCCAGCAGTTACGGCGGGAAGTTCTACGAAAAACTGTTTTTT. The rearrangement links TRBV6-5 to TRBJ1-4; D is unclear. The CDR3 has 15 amino acids. V shed 2 bases and J shed 8 bases, with 15 bases lying between them. Per the germline V gene, CDR1 is MNHEY and CDR2 is SVGAGI.

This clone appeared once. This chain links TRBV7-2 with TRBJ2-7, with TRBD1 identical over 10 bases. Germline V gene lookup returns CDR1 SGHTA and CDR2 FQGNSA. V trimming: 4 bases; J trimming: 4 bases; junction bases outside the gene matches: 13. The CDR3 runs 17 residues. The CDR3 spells CASSWGQGSPFDYEQYF. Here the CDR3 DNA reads TGTGCCAGCAGCTGGGGACAGGGGTCCCCGTTTGATTACGAGCAGTACTTC.

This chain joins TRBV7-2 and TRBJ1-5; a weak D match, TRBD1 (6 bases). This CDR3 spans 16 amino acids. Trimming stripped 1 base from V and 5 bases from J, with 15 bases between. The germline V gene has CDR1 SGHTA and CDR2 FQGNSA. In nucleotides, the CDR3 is TGTGCCAGCAGCTTAGATTTATCAGGGGATCATCAGCCCCAGCATTTT. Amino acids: CASSLDLSGDHQPQHF.

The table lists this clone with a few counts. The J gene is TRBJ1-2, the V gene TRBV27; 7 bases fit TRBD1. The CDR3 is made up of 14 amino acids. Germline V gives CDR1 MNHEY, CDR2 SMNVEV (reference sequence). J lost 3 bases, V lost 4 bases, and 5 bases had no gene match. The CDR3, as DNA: TGTGCCAGCAGTTCCCTAACAGGGGACTATGGCTACACCTTC. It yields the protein CASSSLTGDYGYTF.

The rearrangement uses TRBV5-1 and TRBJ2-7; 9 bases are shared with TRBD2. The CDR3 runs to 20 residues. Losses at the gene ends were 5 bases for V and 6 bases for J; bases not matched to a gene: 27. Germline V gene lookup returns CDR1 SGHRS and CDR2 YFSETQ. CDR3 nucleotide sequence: TGCGCCAGCAGTGGGTCCGGTCCGAGTACAAGTTCGTCACTAGCGGGCGAGCAGTACTTC. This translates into CASSGSGPSTSSSLAGEQYF.

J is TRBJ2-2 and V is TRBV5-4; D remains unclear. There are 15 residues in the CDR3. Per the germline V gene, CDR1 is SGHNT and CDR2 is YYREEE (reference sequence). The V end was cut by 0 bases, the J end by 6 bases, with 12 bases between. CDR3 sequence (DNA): TGTGCCAGCAGCTTGGGGCTAGGAGTCCCCGGGGAGCTGTTTTTT. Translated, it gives CASSLGLGVPGELFF.

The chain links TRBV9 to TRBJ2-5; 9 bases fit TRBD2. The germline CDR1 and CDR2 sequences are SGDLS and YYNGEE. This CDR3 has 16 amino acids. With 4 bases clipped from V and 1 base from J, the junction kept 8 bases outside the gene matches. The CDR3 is CASSSSAGGPQETQYF. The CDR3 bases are TGTGCCAGCAGCAGTTCAGCGGGAGGTCCCCAAGAGACCCAGTACTTC.

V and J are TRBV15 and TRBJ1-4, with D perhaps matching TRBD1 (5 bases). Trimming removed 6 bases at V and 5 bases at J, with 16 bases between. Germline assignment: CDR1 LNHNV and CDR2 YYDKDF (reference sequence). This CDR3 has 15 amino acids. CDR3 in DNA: TGTGCCACCAGTCCCGGGGGAAGGGAGAATGAAAAACTGTTTTTT. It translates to CATSPGGRENEKLFF.

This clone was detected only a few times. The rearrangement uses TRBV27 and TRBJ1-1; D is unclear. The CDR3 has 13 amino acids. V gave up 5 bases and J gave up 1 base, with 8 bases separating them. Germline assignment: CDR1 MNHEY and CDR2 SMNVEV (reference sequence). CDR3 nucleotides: TGTGCCAGCAGTCGACAAGAGAACACTGAAGCTTTCTTT. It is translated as CASSRQENTEAFF.

The CDR3 here is CASSSRASGSNEQFF. CDR3 nucleotide sequence: TGTGCCAGCAGCTCCCGGGCTAGCGGGAGCAATGAGCAGTTCTTC. The chain joins TRBV7-2 to TRBJ2-1, with TRBD2 matching over 10 bases. After removal of 4 bases from V and 6 bases from J, the junction contained 6 bases not matched to a gene. The CDR3 is 15 amino acids. Germline V gene sequence: CDR1 SGHTA, CDR2 FQGNSA. Supplemented by reference TRBV7-2 and TRBJ2-1, the full variable domain reads GAGVSQSPSNKVTEKGKDVELRCDPISGHTALYWYRQSLGQGLEFLIYFQGNSAPDKSGLPSDRFSAERTGGSVSTLTIQRTQQEDSAVYLCASSSRASGSNEQFFGPGTRLTVL.

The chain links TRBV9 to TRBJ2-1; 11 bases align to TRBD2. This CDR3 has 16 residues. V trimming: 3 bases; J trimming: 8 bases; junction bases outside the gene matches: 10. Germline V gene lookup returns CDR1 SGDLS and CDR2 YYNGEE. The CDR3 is CASSEGILAGGDEQFF. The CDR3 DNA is TGTGCCAGCAGCGAGGGGATTCTAGCGGGAGGAGATGAGCAGTTCTTC.

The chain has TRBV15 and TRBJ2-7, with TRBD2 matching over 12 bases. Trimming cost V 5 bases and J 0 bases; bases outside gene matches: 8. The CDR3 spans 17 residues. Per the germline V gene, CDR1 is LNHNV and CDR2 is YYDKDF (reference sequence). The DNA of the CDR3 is TGTGCCACCAGCCCCGTCGGACTAGCGGGGATCTCCTACGAGCAGTACTTC. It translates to CATSPVGLAGISYEQYF.

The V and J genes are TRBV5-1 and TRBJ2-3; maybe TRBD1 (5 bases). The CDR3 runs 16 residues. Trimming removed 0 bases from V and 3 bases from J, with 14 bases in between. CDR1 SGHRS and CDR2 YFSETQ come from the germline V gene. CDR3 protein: CASSLGRGGGTDTQYF. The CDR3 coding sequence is TGCGCCAGCAGCTTGGGTAGGGGCGGTGGGACAGATACGCAGTATTTT.

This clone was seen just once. The DNA for the CDR3 is TGTGCCAGCACCCCCAGGCGACCCAATTCACCCCTCCACTTT. This codes for CASTPRRPNSPLHF. The V call is TRBV6-5, the J call TRBJ1-6; no reliable D call. CDR3 length: 14 residues. V was cut by 7 bases and J by 7 bases, with 14 bases left in between. CDR1 and CDR2 from the germline V gene are MNHEY and SVGAGI.

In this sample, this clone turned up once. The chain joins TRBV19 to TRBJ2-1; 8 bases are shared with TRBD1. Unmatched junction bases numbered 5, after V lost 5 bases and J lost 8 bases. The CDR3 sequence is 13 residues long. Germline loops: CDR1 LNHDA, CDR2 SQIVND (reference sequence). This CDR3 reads CASSVRGHDEQFF. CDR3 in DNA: TGTGCCAGTAGTGTCAGGGGGCATGATGAGCAGTTCTTC.

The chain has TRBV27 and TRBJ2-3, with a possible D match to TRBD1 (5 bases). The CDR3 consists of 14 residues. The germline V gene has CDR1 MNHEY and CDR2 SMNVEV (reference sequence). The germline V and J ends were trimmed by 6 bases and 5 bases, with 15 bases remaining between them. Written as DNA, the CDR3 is TGTGCCAGCAGAGTTAGGACACAGCGAGATACGCAGTATTTT. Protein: CASRVRTQRDTQYF.

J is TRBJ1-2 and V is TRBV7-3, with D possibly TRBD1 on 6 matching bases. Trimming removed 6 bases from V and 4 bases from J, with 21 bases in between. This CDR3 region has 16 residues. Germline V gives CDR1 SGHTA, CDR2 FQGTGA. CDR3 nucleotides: TGTGCCAGCAGTCCAAGTGGCCCGACAGGAGGCTATGGCTACACCTTC. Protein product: CASSPSGPTGGYGYTF.

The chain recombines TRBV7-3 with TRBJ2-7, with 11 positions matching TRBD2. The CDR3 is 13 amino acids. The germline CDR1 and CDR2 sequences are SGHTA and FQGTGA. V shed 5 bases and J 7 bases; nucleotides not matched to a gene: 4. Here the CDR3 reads CASSPRLAGEQYF. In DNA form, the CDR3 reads TGTGCCAGCAGCCCGAGACTAGCGGGAGAGCAGTACTTC.

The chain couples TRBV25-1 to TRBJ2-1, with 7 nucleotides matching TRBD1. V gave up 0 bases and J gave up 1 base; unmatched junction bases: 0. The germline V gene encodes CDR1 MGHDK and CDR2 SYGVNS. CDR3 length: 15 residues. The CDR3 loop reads CASSEYRGSYNEQFF. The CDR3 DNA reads TGTGCCAGCAGTGAATACAGGGGGTCCTACAATGAGCAGTTCTTC.

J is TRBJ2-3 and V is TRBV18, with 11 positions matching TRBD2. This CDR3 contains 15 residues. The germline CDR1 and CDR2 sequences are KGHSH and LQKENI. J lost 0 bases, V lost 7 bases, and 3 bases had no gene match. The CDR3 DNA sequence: TGTGCCAGCTGCGGACTAGCGGGTAGCACAGATACGCAGTATTTT. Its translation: CASCGLAGSTDTQYF.

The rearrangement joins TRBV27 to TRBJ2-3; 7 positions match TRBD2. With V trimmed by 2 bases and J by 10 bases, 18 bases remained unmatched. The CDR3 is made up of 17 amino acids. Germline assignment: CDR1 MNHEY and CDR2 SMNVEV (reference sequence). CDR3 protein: CASSLESSGTIRGAQYF. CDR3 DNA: TGTGCCAGCAGTTTAGAGTCTAGCGGAACGATTAGGGGTGCGCAGTATTTT.